This T cell receptor beta chain emerged from a study of cytomegalovirus exposure and HLA in healthy donors. PCR involved 60 Vbeta and 13 Jbeta primers. The repertoire was sequenced with immunoSEQ multiplex PCR; TCRdb's copy has only in-frame clones and lacks some. There are tens of thousands of clones in the sample; 7.6% occur only once, and approximately 2.5% lies in the top ten. Findings and limits, study-wide: Several of the most significant clusters were apparently associated with common viral pathogens in a later analysis. Available immune exposure information was restricted to CMV serostatus only.

The germline V gene has CDR1 SGHAT and CDR2 FQNNGV. The V end lost 0 bases, the J end lost 2 bases, and 8 bases lay between the germline ends. The CDR3 length is 14 residues. In this sample, this clone turned up a few times. Antigen specificity is unknown. V usage is TRBV11-2 and J usage is TRBJ2-7, with a weak D call TRBD1 (5 bases). The clonotype comes from a man in his fifties in good health and CMV-seronegative. Sequencing used PBMCs. This CDR3 reads CASSLDGAAYEQYF. The DNA for the CDR3 is TGTGCCAGCAGCTTAGATGGGGCGGCCTACGAGCAGTACTTC.